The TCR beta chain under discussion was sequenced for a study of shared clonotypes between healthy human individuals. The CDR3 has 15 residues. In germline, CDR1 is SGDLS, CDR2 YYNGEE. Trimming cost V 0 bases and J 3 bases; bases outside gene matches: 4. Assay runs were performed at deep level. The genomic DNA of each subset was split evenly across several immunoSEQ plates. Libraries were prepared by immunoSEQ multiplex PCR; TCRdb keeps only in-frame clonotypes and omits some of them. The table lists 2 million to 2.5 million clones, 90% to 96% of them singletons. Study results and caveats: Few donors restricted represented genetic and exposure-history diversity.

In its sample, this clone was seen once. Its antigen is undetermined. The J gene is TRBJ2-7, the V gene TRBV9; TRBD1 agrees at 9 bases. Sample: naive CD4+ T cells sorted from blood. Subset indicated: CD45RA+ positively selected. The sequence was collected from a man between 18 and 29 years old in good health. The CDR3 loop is CASSVGGQGVYEQYF. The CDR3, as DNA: TGTGCCAGCAGCGTAGGGGGACAGGGTGTCTACGAGCAGTACTTC. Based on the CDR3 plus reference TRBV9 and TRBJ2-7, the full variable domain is DSGVTQTPKHLITATGQRVTLRCSPRSGDLSVYWYQQSLDQGLQFLIQYYNGEERAKGNILERFSAQQFPDLHSELNLSSLELGDSALYFCASSVGGQGVYEQYFGPGTRLTVT.